The entry below describes one TCR beta chain. Its matching antigen is unknown. The read is 3 residues too short to cover the CDR3 end, so that end is filled in from the germline J gene. The CDR3 consists of 13 residues. Germline V gives CDR1 LNHDA, CDR2 SQIVND (reference sequence). V was trimmed by 3 bases and J by 1 base, leaving 6 bases between them. This sample is drawn from a study of Tregs in tolerant kidney transplant recipients. Method: immunoSEQ multiplex PCR; TCRdb's copy keeps in-frame clones and lacks some. The sample table sets out roughly 48,000 clones. Study-wide results and limits: Validation in larger populations is needed because few patients were studied. Tolerant patients' donor-specific Tregs expanded beyond overall Tregs, suggesting antigen-driven growth.

This receptor was obtained from a human donor who received a combined kidney and bone marrow transplant. Sequences were derived from CD4+ T cells from blood, sampled before the transplant. This chain uses TRBV19 with TRBJ1-1; D is unresolved. Partial CDR3 DNA: TGTGCCAGTAGTATCGATAGGAACACTGAA. It translates to CASSIDRNTE. The complete CDR3 protein is CASSIDRNTEAFF.